Sequencing of this TCR beta chain was carried out in a study of T cells in women clearing cervical HPV infection. Sequenced by immunoSEQ multiplex PCR; TCRdb stores in-frame clones only, minus some. This sample's clone table lists tens of thousands of clones. The V end lost 3 bases, the J end lost 0 bases, and 12 bases lay between the germline ends. Germline assignment: CDR1 DFQATT and CDR2 SNEGSKA (reference sequence). The CDR3 has 14 residues. As concerns this clone: Its cognate antigen is unknown. The read is 3 residues too short to cover the CDR3 end, so that end is filled in from the germline J gene.

Points from the study as a whole: TRBV6-7 relative abundance averaged approximately 0.11% in cases and 0.15% to 0.2% in controls.

The sequenced material came from blood buffy coat. The clonotype originates from a woman aged 18-70 years with a cervical HPV16 infection that either progressed to CIN3+ or cleared (not recorded which). V usage is TRBV20-1 and J usage is TRBJ2-7; weak D call: TRBD1 (6 bases). The DNA read from the CDR3 is TGCAGTGCTAGGGGTCGGACAGTCTCCTACGAG. Amino acid sequence: CSARGRTVSYE. The CDR3 in full is CSARGRTVSYEQYF.